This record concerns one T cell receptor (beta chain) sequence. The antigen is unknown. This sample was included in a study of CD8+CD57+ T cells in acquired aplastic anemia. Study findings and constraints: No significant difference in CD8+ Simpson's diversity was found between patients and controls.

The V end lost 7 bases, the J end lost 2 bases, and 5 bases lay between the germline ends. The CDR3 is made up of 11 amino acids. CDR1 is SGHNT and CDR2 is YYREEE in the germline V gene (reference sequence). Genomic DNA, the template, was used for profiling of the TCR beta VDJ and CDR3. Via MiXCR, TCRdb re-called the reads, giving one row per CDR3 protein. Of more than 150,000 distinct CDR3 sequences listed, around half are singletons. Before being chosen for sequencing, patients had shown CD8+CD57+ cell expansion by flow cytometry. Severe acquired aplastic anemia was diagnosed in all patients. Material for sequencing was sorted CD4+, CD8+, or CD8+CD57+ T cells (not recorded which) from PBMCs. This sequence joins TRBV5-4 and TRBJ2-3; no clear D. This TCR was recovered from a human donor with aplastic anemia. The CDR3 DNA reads TGTGCCAGCGGGAACACAGATACGCAGTATTTT. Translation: CASGNTDTQYF.